A single sample gave rise to the 20 T cell receptor beta chains below, sequenced in a study of blood T cell repertoires in COVID-19. Produced via immunoSEQ multiplex PCR; TCRdb's table is partial and in-frame only. This table holds roughly 260,000 clones, about 88% found once. The sequencing sample was made of peripheral blood. The source of these receptors is a woman between 35 and 50 years old who had recovered from COVID-19.

The V call is TRBV6-5, the J call TRBJ1-1; 9 bases line up with TRBD1. Germline lookup yields CDR1 MNHEY and CDR2 SVGAGI. This CDR3 spans 13 amino acids. The J segment lost 6 bases and the V segment lost 9 bases, leaving 8 bases of the junction unmatched. CDR3 residues: CASRSDRGAEAFF. DNA for the CDR3: TGTGCCAGTCGCTCAGACAGGGGGGCTGAAGCTTTCTTT.

The table lists this clone with a count of one. V and J are TRBV7-3 and TRBJ2-1; weak D call: TRBD1 (6 bases). CDR3 length: 17 amino acids. The V end lost 5 bases, the J end lost 4 bases, and 21 bases lay between the germline ends. The germline CDR1 and CDR2 sequences are SGHTA and FQGTGA. The CDR3 reads CASSPTPRQGLYNEQFF. The CDR3 DNA reads TGTGCCAGCAGCCCGACACCGAGGCAGGGGTTATACAATGAGCAGTTCTTC.

This clone occurred once. The V gene is TRBV30, the J gene TRBJ2-5; D remains unclear. Germline values: CDR1 GTSNPN, CDR2 SVGIG (reference sequence). This CDR3 comprises 13 residues. V dropped 0 bases and J dropped 5 bases, with 10 bases sitting between them. CDR3 region: CAWSVRPRETQYF. The CDR3 DNA sequence: TGTGCCTGGAGTGTAAGGCCGCGGGAGACCCAGTACTTC.

This chain uses TRBV4-3 with TRBJ2-1; D gene unclear. CDR3 size: 16 residues. V was pared by 0 bases and J by 3 bases, with 12 bases between. In germline, CDR1 is LGHNA, CDR2 YSLEER. The CDR3 DNA sequence: TGCGCCAGCAGCCAAGATCCGCGTAAACTCTACAATGAGCAGTTCTTC. It translates to CASSQDPRKLYNEQFF.

In this sample, this clone turned up once. The chain is built from TRBV19 and TRBJ1-5; D perhaps matches TRBD1 (6 bases). The V gene's germline CDR1 is LNHDA and CDR2 SQIVND (reference sequence). The CDR3 has 16 amino acids. Trimming stripped 6 bases from V and 1 base from J, with 16 bases between. The CDR3 region is CASSSLTGRSNQPQHF. The CDR3 bases are TGTGCCAGTAGCTCTTTAACAGGGCGAAGCAATCAGCCCCAGCATTTT.

The V call is TRBV11-2, the J call TRBJ1-5; D ambiguous. The CDR3 is 15 residues long. The V gene's germline CDR1 is SGHAT and CDR2 FQNNGV. Trimming took off 0 bases at V and 1 base at J, with 7 bases between the two ends. CDR3 protein: CASSLDGRSNQPQHF. The DNA for the CDR3 is TGTGCCAGCAGCTTAGACGGCAGGAGCAATCAGCCCCAGCATTTT.

The chain carries TRBV28 and TRBJ1-5, with 8 bases matching TRBD1. The CDR3 totals 16 residues. Germline V gives CDR1 MDHEN, CDR2 SYDVKM. Trimming took 2 bases from V and 1 from J; bases not matched to a gene: 4. Written as DNA, the CDR3 is TGTGCCAGCAGTTTACGGACAGGGTACAGCAATCAGCCCCAGCATTTT. The encoded protein is CASSLRTGYSNQPQHF.

CDR3 in amino acids: CASSLDWEQFF. The CDR3 DNA follows: TGTGCCAGCAGCTTAGACTGGGAGCAGTTCTTC. The rearrangement uses TRBV7-2 and TRBJ2-1; D call uncertain. Trimming pared 1 base from V and 10 bases from J, leaving 5 bases between. CDR3 size: 11 residues. Germline lookup yields CDR1 SGHTA and CDR2 FQGNSA.

The V and J genes are TRBV30 and TRBJ2-3; D not resolved. V was shortened by 1 base and J by 3 bases, with 5 bases between the two germline ends. There are 12 residues in the CDR3. The V gene's germline CDR1 is GTSNPN and CDR2 SVGIG (reference sequence). This chain's CDR3 is CAWSGRTDTQYF. CDR3 bases: TGTGCCTGGAGTGGGCGGACAGATACGCAGTATTTT.

This rearrangement joins TRBV19 to TRBJ2-1, with 8 bases lining up with TRBD2. The CDR3 loop spans 13 amino acids. V lost 7 bases to trimming and J lost 6 bases; unmatched junction nucleotides: 5. Germline CDR1 is LNHDA and CDR2 is SQIVND (reference sequence). This CDR3 is CASKGTRSNEQFF. The DNA of the CDR3 is TGTGCCAGTAAAGGGACTAGATCCAATGAGCAGTTCTTC. Drawing the rest from reference TRBV19 and TRBJ2-1, the complete variable domain is DGGITQSPKYLFRKEGQNVTLSCEQNLNHDAMYWYRQDPGQGLRLIYYSQIVNDFQKGDIAEGYSVSREKKESFPLTVTSAQKNPTAFYLCASKGTRSNEQFFGPGTRLTVL.

The chain recombines TRBV7-2 with TRBJ1-4; 11 nucleotides agree with TRBD1. The germline CDR1 and CDR2 sequences are SGHTA and FQGNSA. This CDR3 has 15 residues. The J segment lost 7 bases and the V segment lost 2 bases, leaving 3 bases of the junction unmatched. The chain's CDR3 is CASSLYGTGGEKLFF. The CDR3 region has the DNA TGTGCCAGCAGCTTATACGGGACAGGGGGTGAAAAACTGTTTTTT.

The chain is built from TRBV27 and TRBJ2-7; 8 bases line up with TRBD1. The CDR3 sequence is 17 residues long. The germline gives CDR1 MNHEY, CDR2 SMNVEV (reference sequence). V lost 4 bases, J lost 0 bases, and 11 bases stayed unmatched. CDR3 region: CASSSDPGQGFSYEQYF. Here the CDR3 DNA reads TGTGCCAGCAGTTCGGACCCCGGACAGGGCTTCTCCTACGAGCAGTACTTC.

CDR3 residues: CASSSLDRGLSYEQYF. Here the CDR3 DNA reads TGTGCCAGCAGCTCCCTCGACAGGGGCCTCTCCTACGAGCAGTACTTC. The V call is TRBV7-9, the J call TRBJ2-7, with 8 bases matching TRBD1. V lost 4 bases, J lost 0 bases, and 8 bases stayed unmatched. In germline, CDR1 is SEHNR, CDR2 FQNEAQ (reference sequence). CDR3 length equals 16 residues.

The chain combines TRBV19 with TRBJ1-3, with TRBD1 matching 7 bases. CDR3 length equals 17 residues. V was clipped by 2 bases and J by 3 bases; unmatched bases: 10. Germline CDR1 is LNHDA and CDR2 is SQIVND (reference sequence). The chain's CDR3 is CASSINPRGARGNTIYF. CDR3 coding DNA: TGTGCCAGTAGTATAAATCCCAGGGGGGCGCGTGGAAACACCATATATTTT.

The chain combines TRBV28 with TRBJ2-1; 8 bases fit TRBD1. Germline V CDR1 and CDR2: MDHEN, SYDVKM. After removal of 5 bases from V and 4 bases from J, the junction contained 7 bases not matched to a gene. The CDR3 totals 15 residues. CDR3 loop: CASSLPGQAYNEQFF. CDR3 coding DNA: TGTGCCAGCAGTCTGCCGGGACAGGCATACAATGAGCAGTTCTTC.

V and J are TRBV7-9 and TRBJ1-6, with D tentatively TRBD1 (5 bases). Germline-derived CDR1 and CDR2 are SEHNR and FQNEAQ (reference sequence). The CDR3 length is 16 residues. V was shortened by 1 base and J by 9 bases, with 16 bases between the two germline ends. In nucleotides, the CDR3 is TGTGCCAGCAGCTTAGGTGGGGCGAGCTTTGGTTCACCCCTCCACTTT. It translates to CASSLGGASFGSPLHF.

The V call is TRBV15, the J call TRBJ2-7, with D perhaps matching TRBD2 (6 bases). This CDR3 spans 14 amino acids. Trimming left V 3 bases short and J 3 bases short, with 12 bases between. Looked up from germline, CDR1 is LNHNV and CDR2 is YYDKDF (reference sequence). The DNA of the CDR3 is TGTGCCACCAGCAGGGGTAGGGGAGGCTACGAGCAGTACTTC. Translated: CATSRGRGGYEQYF.

This clone appeared a single time. Other DNA variants within this sample encode the same CDR3. The V call is TRBV7-3, the J call TRBJ2-1, with D unresolved. Trimming stripped 0 bases from V and 7 bases from J, with 4 bases between. The CDR3 is made up of 12 amino acids. The V gene's germline CDR1 is SGHTA and CDR2 FQGTGA. The CDR3 here is CASSLTRNEQFF. DNA for the CDR3: TGTGCCAGCAGCTTAACGCGGAATGAGCAGTTCTTC.

V is TRBV9 and J is TRBJ1-3, with D uncertain. Trimming took 0 bases from V and 6 from J, leaving 13 bases between them. CDR1 and CDR2 from the germline V gene are SGDLS and YYNGEE. CDR3 length: 15 amino acids. The CDR3 DNA sequence: TGTGCCAGCAGCGTAGGGTTTGGAGGTGTAAACACCATATATTTT. Its protein product is CASSVGFGGVNTIYF.

The V and J genes are TRBV4-2 and TRBJ2-7, with TRBD2 identical over 9 bases. J was trimmed by 0 bases and V by 3 bases; bases with no gene match: 12. This CDR3 has 18 residues. Germline V CDR1 and CDR2: LGHNA, YNFKEQ. As DNA, the CDR3 is TGTGCCAGCAGCCACGATACACGGACTAGCGCCAGCTCCTACGAGCAGTACTTC. Protein: CASSHDTRTSASSYEQYF.